This T cell receptor (beta chain) originates from a study of T cells expressing NK-cell markers. Using the 5' RACE reads, TCRdb records one entry per CDR3 protein without DNA. This sample's table has about 450,000 distinct CDR3 sequences. A word on this clonotype: Antigen: not known.

Study-level results: The leading position in the CD3+CD56-NKG2C+ fraction of several donors also went to these clonotypes.

The CDR3 consists of 16 residues. The sample consisted of blood T cells: a sorted CD56 or NKG2C T cell subset, CD4+ or CD8+ T cells, or bulk PBMC T cells (not recorded which). The source of this sequence is a woman between 18 and 70 years old in good health. The rearrangement joins TRBV12-3 or TRBV12-4 to TRBJ2-1; TCRdb reports TRBD2, a call that lacks DNA to check it against. The CDR3 protein is CASRRQGTSGYNEQFF.